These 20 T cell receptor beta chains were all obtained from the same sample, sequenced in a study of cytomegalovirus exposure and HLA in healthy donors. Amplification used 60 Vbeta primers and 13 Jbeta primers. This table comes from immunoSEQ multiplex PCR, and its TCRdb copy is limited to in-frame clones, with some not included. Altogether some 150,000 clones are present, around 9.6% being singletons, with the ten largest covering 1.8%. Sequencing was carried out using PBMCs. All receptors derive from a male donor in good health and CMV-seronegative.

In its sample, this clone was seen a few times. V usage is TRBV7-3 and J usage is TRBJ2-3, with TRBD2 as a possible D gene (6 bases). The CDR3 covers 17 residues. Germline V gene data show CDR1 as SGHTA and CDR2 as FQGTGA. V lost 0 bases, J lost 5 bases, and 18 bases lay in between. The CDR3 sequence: CASSLTGGALAQDTQYF. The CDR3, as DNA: TGTGCCAGCAGCTTAACTGGCGGGGCGCTGGCCCAAGATACGCAGTATTTT.

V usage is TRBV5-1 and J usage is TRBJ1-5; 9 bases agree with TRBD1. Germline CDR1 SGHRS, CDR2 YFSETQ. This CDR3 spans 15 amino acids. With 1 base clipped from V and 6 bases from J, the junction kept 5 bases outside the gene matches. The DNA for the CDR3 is TGCGCCAGCAGCTTGCTACAGGGGGCGGGTCAGCCCCAGCATTTT. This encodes CASSLLQGAGQPQHF.

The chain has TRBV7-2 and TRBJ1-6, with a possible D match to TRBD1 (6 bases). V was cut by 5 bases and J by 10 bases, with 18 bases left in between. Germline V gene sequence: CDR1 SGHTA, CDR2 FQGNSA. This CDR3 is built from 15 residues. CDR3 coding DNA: TGTGCCAGCAGCCCCAGTAGGGCAGGGGAATCACCCCTCCACTTT. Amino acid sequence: CASSPSRAGESPLHF.

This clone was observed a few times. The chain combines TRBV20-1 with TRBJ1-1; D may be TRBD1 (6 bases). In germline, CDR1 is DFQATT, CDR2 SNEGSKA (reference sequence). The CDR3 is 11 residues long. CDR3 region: CRGKGDTEAFF. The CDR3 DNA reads TGCAGGGGTAAGGGGGACACTGAAGCTTTCTTT.

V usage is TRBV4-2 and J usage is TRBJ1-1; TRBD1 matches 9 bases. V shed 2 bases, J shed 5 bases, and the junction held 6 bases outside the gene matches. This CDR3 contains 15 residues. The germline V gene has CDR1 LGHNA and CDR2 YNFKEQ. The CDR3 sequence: CASSQIQGARTEAFF. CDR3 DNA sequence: TGTGCCAGCAGCCAAATACAGGGGGCCAGGACTGAAGCTTTCTTT.

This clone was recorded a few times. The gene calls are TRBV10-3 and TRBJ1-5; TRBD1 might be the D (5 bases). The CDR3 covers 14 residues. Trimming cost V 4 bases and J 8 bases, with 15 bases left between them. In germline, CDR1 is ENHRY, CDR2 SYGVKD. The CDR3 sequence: CAISVGRATEPQHF. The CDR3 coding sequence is TGTGCCATCAGTGTCGGCAGGGCAACGGAGCCCCAGCATTTT.

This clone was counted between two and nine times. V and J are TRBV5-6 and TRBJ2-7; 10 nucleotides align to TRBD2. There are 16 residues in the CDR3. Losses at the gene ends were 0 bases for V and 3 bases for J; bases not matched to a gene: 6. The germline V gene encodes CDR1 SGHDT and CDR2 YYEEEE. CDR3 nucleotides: TGTGCCAGCAGCTTGGTGGGGGAGCGGGGGGGCTACGAGCAGTACTTC. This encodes CASSLVGERGGYEQYF.

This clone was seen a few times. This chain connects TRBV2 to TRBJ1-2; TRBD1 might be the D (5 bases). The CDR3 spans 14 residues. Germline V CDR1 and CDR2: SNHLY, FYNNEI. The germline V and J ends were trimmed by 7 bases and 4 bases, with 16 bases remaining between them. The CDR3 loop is CASTMLGGTYGYTF. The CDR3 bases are TGTGCCAGCACTATGCTCGGGGGTACCTATGGCTACACCTTC.

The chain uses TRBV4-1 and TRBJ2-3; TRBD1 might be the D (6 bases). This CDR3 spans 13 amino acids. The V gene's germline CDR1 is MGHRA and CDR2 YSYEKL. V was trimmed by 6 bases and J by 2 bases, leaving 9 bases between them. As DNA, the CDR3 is TGCGCCAGCAGAGGGGGTTCCACAGATACGCAGTATTTT. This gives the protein CASRGGSTDTQYF.

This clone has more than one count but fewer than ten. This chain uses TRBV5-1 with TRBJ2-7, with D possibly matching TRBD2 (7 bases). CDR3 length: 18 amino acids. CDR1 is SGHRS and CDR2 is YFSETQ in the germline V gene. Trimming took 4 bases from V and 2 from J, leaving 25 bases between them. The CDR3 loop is CASSVTYEVGGPTYEQYF. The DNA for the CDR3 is TGCGCCAGCAGCGTTACTTACGAGGTGGGGGGGCCTACCTACGAGCAGTACTTC.

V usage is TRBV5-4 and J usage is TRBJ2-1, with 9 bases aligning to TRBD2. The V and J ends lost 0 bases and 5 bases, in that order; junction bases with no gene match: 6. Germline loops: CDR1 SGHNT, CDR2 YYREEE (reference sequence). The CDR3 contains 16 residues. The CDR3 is CASSLVRLAADNEQFF. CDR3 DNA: TGTGCCAGCAGCTTGGTGAGACTAGCGGCCGACAATGAGCAGTTCTTC.

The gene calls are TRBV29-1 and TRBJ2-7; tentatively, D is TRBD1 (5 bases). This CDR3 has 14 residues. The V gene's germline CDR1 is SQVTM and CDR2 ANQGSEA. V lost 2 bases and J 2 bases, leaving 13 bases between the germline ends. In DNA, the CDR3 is TGCAGCGTTGAACTGGGGCCCCACGCCTACGAGCAGTACTTC. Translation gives CSVELGPHAYEQYF.

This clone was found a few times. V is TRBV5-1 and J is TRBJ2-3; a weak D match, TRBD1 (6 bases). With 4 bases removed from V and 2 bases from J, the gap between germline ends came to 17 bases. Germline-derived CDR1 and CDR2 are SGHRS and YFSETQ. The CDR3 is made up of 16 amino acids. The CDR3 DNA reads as TGCGCCAGCAGCCCCCCGAACCACAGGGACACAGATACGCAGTATTTT. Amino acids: CASSPPNHRDTDTQYF. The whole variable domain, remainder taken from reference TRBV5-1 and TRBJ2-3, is KAGVTQTPRYLIKTRGQQVTLSCSPISGHRSVSWYQQTPGQGLQFLFEYFSETQRNKGNFPGRFSGRQFSNSRSEMNVSTLELGDSALYLCASSPPNHRDTDTQYFGPGTRLTVL.

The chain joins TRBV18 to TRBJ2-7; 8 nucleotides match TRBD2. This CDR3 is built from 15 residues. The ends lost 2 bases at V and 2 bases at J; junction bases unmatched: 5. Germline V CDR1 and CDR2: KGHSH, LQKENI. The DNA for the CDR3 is TGTGCCAGCTCACCAGCAGCGGGGGCCCCCTACGAGCAGTACTTC. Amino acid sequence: CASSPAAGAPYEQYF.

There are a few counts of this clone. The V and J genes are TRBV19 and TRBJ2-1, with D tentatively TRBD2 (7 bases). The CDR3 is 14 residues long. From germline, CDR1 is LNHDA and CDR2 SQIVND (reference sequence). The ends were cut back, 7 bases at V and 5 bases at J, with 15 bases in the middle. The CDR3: CASNWGGANNEQFF. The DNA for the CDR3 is TGTGCCAGTAACTGGGGGGGGGCCAACAATGAGCAGTTCTTC. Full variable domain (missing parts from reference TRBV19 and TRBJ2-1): DGGITQSPKYLFRKEGQNVTLSCEQNLNHDAMYWYRQDPGQGLRLIYYSQIVNDFQKGDIAEGYSVSREKKESFPLTVTSAQKNPTAFYLCASNWGGANNEQFFGPGTRLTVL.

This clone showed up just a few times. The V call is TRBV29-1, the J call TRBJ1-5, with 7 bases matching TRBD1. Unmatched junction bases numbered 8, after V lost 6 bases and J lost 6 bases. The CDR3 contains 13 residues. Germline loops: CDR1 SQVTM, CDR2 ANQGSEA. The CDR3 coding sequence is TGCAGCGTGACCGGACAGGAGGGTCAGCCCCAGCATTTT. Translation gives CSVTGQEGQPQHF.

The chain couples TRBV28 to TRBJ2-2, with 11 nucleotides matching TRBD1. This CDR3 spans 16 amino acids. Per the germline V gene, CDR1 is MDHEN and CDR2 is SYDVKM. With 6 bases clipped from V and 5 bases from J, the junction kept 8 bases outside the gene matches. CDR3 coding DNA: TGTGCCAGCAGCAGCGCCGGGACAGGGGGTACCGGGGAGCTGTTTTTT. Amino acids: CASSSAGTGGTGELFF.

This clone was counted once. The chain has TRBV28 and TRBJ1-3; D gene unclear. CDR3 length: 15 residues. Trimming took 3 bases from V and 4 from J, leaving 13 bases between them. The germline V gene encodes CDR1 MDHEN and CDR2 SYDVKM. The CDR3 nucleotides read TGTGCCAGCAGTTTGGGTCCGGGGAGCGGAAACACCATATATTTT. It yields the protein CASSLGPGSGNTIYF.

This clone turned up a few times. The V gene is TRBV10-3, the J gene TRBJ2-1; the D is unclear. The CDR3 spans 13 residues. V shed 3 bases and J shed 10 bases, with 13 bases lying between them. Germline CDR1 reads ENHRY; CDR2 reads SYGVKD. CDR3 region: CAISENPAREQFF. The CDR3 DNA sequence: TGTGCCATCAGTGAAAACCCCGCGCGCGAGCAGTTCTTC.

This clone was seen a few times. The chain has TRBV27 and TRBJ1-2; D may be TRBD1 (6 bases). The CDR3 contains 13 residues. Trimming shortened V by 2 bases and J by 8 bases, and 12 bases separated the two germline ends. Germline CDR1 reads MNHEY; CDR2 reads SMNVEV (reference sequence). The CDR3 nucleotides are TGTGCCAGCAGTTTAACAGGGCGGAACGGCTACACCTTC. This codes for CASSLTGRNGYTF.